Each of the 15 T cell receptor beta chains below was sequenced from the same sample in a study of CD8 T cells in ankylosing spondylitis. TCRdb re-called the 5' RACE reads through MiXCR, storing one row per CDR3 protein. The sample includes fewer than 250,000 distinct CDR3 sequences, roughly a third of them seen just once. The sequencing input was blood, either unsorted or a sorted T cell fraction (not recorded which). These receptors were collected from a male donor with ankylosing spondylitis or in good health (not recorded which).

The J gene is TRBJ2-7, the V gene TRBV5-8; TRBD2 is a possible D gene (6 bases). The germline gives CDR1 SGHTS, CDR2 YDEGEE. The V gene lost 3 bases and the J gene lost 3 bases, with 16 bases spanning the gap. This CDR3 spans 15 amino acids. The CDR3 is CASSSGTSHFYEQYF. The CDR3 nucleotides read TGTGCCAGCAGCTCCGGGACTTCCCACTTCTACGAGCAGTACTTC.

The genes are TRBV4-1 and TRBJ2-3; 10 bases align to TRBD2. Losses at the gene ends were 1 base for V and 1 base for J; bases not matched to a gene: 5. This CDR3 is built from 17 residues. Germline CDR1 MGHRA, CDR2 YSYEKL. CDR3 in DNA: TGCGCCAGCAGCCAAGTCGGCAGCGGGGGGGGCACAGATACGCAGTATTTT. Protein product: CASSQVGSGGGTDTQYF.

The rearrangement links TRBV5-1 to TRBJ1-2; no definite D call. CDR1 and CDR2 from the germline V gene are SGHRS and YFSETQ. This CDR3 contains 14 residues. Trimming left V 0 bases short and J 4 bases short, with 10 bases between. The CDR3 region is CASSLGADIYGYTF. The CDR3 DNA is TGCGCCAGCAGCTTGGGGGCAGATATCTATGGCTACACCTTC.

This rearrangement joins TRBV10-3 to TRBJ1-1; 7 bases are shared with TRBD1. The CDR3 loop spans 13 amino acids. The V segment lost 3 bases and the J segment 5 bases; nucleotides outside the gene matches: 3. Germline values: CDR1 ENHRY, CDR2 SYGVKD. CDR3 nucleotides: TGTGCCATCAGTGACAGGGGGTGGACTGAAGCTTTCTTT. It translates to CAISDRGWTEAFF.

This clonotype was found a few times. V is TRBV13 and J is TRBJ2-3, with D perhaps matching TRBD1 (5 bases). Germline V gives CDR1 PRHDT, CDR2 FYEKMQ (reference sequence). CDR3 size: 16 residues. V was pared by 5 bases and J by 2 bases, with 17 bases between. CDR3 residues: CASSPVAGPFTDTQYF. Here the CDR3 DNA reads TGTGCCAGCAGCCCCGTGGCAGGGCCCTTCACAGATACGCAGTATTTT.

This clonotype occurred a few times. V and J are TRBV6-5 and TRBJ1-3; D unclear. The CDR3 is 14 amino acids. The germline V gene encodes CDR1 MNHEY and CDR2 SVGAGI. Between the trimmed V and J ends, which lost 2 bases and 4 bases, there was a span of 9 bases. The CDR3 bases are TGTGCCAGCAGTTACGATGCAAGAGGAAACACCATATATTTT. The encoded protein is CASSYDARGNTIYF.

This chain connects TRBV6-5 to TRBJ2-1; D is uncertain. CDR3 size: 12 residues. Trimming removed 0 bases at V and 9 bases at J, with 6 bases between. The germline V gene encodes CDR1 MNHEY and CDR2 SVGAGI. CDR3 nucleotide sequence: TGTGCCAGCAGTTACTCGTTTGGTGAGCAGTTCTTC. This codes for CASSYSFGEQFF.

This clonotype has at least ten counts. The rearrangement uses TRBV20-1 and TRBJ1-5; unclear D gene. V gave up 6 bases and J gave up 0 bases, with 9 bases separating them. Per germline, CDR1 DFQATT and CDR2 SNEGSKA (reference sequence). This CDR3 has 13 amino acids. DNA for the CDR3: TGCAGTGCCTCGGGTAATAGCAATCAGCCCCAGCATTTT. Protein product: CSASGNSNQPQHF.

The CDR3 here is CASSLDQEIQYF. CDR3 sequence (DNA): TGTGCCAGCAGCTTAGATCAGGAGATTCAGTACTTC. The chain carries TRBV7-8 and TRBJ2-4; D unresolved. The V end was cut by 1 base, the J end by 10 bases, with 8 bases between. Germline V gene sequence: CDR1 SGHVS, CDR2 FQNEAQ. The CDR3 sequence is 12 residues long.

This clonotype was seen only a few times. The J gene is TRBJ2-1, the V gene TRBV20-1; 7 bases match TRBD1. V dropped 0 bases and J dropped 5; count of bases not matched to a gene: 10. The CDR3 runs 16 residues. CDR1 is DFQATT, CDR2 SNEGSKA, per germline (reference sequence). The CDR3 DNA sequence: TGCAGTGCTAGAGATCTGGGGCAGGGGGAGCACAATGAGCAGTTCTTC. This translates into CSARDLGQGEHNEQFF.

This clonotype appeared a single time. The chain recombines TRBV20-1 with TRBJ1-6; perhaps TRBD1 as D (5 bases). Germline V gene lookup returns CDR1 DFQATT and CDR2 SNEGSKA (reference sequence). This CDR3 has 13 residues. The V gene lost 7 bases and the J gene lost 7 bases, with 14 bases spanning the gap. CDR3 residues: CSGRGDGNSPLHF. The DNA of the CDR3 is TGCAGTGGGCGCGGGGACGGCAATTCACCCCTCCACTTT.

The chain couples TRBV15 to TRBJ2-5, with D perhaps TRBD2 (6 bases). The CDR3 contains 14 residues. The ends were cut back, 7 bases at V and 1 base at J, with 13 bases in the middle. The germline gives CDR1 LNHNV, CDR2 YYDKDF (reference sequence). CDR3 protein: CATTPKGLQETQYF. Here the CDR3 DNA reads TGTGCCACCACCCCGAAGGGACTCCAAGAGACCCAGTACTTC.

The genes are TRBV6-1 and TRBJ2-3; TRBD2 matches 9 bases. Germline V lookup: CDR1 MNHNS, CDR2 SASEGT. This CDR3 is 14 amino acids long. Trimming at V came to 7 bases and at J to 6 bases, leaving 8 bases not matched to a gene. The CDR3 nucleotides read TGTGCCAGCAACCAAGCGGGGGGAGGGGATACGCAGTATTTT. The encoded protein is CASNQAGGGDTQYF.

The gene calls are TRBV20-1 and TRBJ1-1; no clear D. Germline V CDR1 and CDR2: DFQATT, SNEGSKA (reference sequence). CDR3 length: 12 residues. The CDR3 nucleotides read TGCATGGCTCAGGTACCCTTATCTGAAGCTTTCTTT. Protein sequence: CMAQVPLSEAFF.

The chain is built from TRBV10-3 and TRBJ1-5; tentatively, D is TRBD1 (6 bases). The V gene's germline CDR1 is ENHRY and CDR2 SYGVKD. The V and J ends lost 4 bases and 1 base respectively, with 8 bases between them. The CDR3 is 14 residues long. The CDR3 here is CAISAGTSNQPQHF. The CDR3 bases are TGTGCCATCAGTGCCGGGACAAGCAATCAGCCCCAGCATTTT.